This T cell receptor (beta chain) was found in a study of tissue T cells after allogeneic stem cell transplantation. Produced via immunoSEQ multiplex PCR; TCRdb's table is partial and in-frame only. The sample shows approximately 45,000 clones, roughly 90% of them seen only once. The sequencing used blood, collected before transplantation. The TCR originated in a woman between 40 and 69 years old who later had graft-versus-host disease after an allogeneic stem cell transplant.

CDR3 DNA sequence: TGTGCCAGCAGCCCGCCCAGCGGGACTTACAATGAGCAGTTCTTC. This codes for CASSPPSGTYNEQFF. The chain employs TRBV14 and TRBJ2-1; 7 bases are a match to TRBD2. CDR3 size: 15 residues. Germline assignment: CDR1 SGHDN and CDR2 FVKESK. The ends lost 4 bases at V and 4 bases at J; junction bases unmatched: 7.